The 30 T cell receptor beta chains given below trace back to one sample, sequenced in a study of beta chain features in type 1 diabetes. These receptors' targets are unknown. Every isolated RNA sample was fully reverse transcribed, so sequencing captured expressed TCRB transcripts. Sequencing was performed with immunoSEQ multiplex PCR; in TCRdb, only in-frame clones are kept and a portion is missing. The data hold tens of thousands of clones, with less than 55% observed a single time. Regarding the study as a whole: Moderate yet significant TCRB CDR3 shortening was seen in Type 1 diabetes patients in all four CD4+ subsets.

Sequencing was carried out using Tregs from blood. The receptors here all came from a man aged 30-40 years with type 1 diabetes.

The V gene is TRBV7-2, the J gene TRBJ1-4, with TRBD1 matching 7 bases. V was clipped by 8 bases and J by 4 bases; unmatched bases: 7. The germline gives CDR1 SGHTA, CDR2 FQGNSA. CDR3 length equals 14 residues. CDR3: CASGPDRINEKLFF. DNA of the CDR3: TGTGCCAGCGGCCCGGACAGGATTAATGAAAAACTGTTTTTT.

This clone was counted between two and nine times. The CDR3 region has the DNA TGTGCCAGCAGTGAATGGCGGCGGGTCCAGACCCAGTACTTC. Translation: CASSEWRRVQTQYF. The chain links TRBV28 to TRBJ2-5, with D perhaps TRBD2 (5 bases). The V gene's germline CDR1 is MDHEN and CDR2 SYDVKM. V was cut by 5 bases and J by 6 bases, with 16 bases left in between. The CDR3 totals 14 residues.

The J gene is TRBJ2-1, the V gene TRBV2, with TRBD1 matching over 9 bases. From germline, CDR1 is SNHLY and CDR2 FYNNEI. Trimming took 8 bases from V and 1 from J; bases not matched to a gene: 6. This CDR3 comprises 15 residues. CDR3: CASAYRGQSYNEQFF. DNA of the CDR3: TGTGCCAGCGCCTACAGGGGGCAATCCTACAATGAGCAGTTCTTC. Combining the CDR3 with reference TRBV2 and TRBJ2-1 gives the whole variable domain EPEVTQTPSHQVTQMGQEVILRCVPISNHLYFYWYRQILGQKVEFLVSFYNNEISEKSEIFDDQFSVERPDGSNFTLKIRSTKLEDSAMYFCASAYRGQSYNEQFFGPGTRLTVL.

J is TRBJ1-1 and V is TRBV28; TRBD1 is a possible D gene (6 bases). The germline CDR1 and CDR2 sequences are MDHEN and SYDVKM. Deletions cut 6 bases from V and 6 bases from J, with 17 bases between. The CDR3 has 14 residues. In DNA form, the CDR3 reads TGTGCCAGCAGCTATGGACAGTGGCGGCCTGAAGCTTTCTTT. This translates into CASSYGQWRPEAFF. Using reference TRBV28 and TRBJ1-1 for the parts outside the CDR3, the full variable domain is DVKVTQSSRYLVKRTGEKVFLECVQDMDHENMFWYRQDPGLGLRLIYFSYDVKMKEKGDIPEGYSVSREKKERFSLILESASTNQTSMYLCASSYGQWRPEAFFGQGTRLTVV.

The chain has TRBV30 and TRBJ2-7, with a weak D call TRBD1 (6 bases). The length of the CDR3 is 13 residues. CDR1 is GTSNPN, CDR2 SVGIG, per germline (reference sequence). V was trimmed by 8 bases and J by 3 bases, leaving 17 bases between them. For the CDR3, the DNA is TGTGCCCTGGAAAATAAAGGGGGCTACGAGCAGTACTTC. This codes for CALENKGGYEQYF.

This clone was counted only a few times. Written as DNA, the CDR3 is TGTGCCAGCAGCGTAGGTCTCGACACAGGATTGGAGAACAATGAGCAGTTCTTC. It specifies CASSVGLDTGLENNEQFF. The genes are TRBV9 and TRBJ2-1, with a tentative D call TRBD1 (5 bases). The CDR3 totals 18 residues. Trimming cost V 0 bases and J 5 bases, with 21 bases left between them. Germline CDR1 is SGDLS and CDR2 is YYNGEE.

In its sample, this clone was seen a few times. The J gene is TRBJ2-1, the V gene TRBV19, with TRBD2 matching 8 bases. CDR1 is LNHDA, CDR2 SQIVND, per germline (reference sequence). Germline trimming cut 1 base from V and 4 bases from J; bases unmatched to any gene: 6. The CDR3 contains 16 residues. DNA of the CDR3: TGTGCCAGTAGTATAGCCAGGACTAGCAGATACAATGAGCAGTTCTTC. Residues: CASSIARTSRYNEQFF.

In its sample, this clone was seen a few times. This chain connects TRBV29-1 to TRBJ2-7; 11 nucleotides align to TRBD2. Germline V gene data show CDR1 as SQVTM and CDR2 as ANQGSEA. The CDR3 loop spans 14 amino acids. Losses at the gene ends were 4 bases for V and 3 bases for J; bases not matched to a gene: 5. CDR3 DNA: TGCAGCGTTGGACTAGCGGGAAGCCTCTACGAGCAGTACTTC. Translating it yields CSVGLAGSLYEQYF.

The rearrangement joins TRBV28 to TRBJ2-1; 9 bases fit TRBD1. The V gene's germline CDR1 is MDHEN and CDR2 SYDVKM. The length of the CDR3 is 15 residues. V lost 5 bases, J lost 7 bases, and 9 bases stayed unmatched. The CDR3 protein is CASSPGTGIKNEQFF. The CDR3 DNA reads TGTGCCAGCAGTCCCGGGACAGGGATTAAGAATGAGCAGTTCTTC.

The rearrangement uses TRBV14 and TRBJ2-5; D unclear. CDR1 is SGHDN and CDR2 is FVKESK in the germline V gene. The CDR3 length is 13 residues. Trimming cost V 2 bases and J 1 base, with 5 bases left between them. CDR3 nucleotide sequence: TGTGCCAGCAGCCAACAGATCCAAGAGACCCAGTACTTC. This codes for CASSQQIQETQYF.

This clone was seen only a few times. V is TRBV6-5 and J is TRBJ2-1; 7 nucleotides match TRBD2. The germline V gene encodes CDR1 MNHEY and CDR2 SVGAGI. CDR3 size: 14 residues. The J segment lost 1 base and the V segment lost 4 bases, leaving 1 base of the junction unmatched. CDR3 residues: CASSFGRSYNEQFF. CDR3 coding DNA: TGTGCCAGCAGTTTCGGGAGGTCCTACAATGAGCAGTTCTTC.

V gene TRBV28 combines with J gene TRBJ1-6, with D tentatively TRBD1 (6 bases). Germline V gene lookup returns CDR1 MDHEN and CDR2 SYDVKM. V was shortened by 3 bases and J by 5 bases, with 11 bases between the two germline ends. This CDR3 region has 15 residues. CDR3 coding DNA: TGTGCCAGCAGTTTCTTGAAGGGGGATAATTCACCCCTCCACTTT. Its translation is CASSFLKGDNSPLHF. The full variable domain, completed using reference TRBV28 and TRBJ1-6, is DVKVTQSSRYLVKRTGEKVFLECVQDMDHENMFWYRQDPGLGLRLIYFSYDVKMKEKGDIPEGYSVSREKKERFSLILESASTNQTSMYLCASSFLKGDNSPLHFGNGTRLTVT.

The chain couples TRBV7-8 to TRBJ2-1, with a tentative D call TRBD1 (5 bases). The CDR3 loop spans 15 amino acids. From germline, CDR1 is SGHVS and CDR2 FQNEAQ. Trimming removed 2 bases at V and 1 base at J, with 9 bases between. The CDR3 nucleotides read TGTGCCAGCAGCTTACGTCAGGGATCCTACAATGAGCAGTTCTTC. Translated, it gives CASSLRQGSYNEQFF.

This clone was detected only a few times. V is TRBV7-2 and J is TRBJ2-7; 10 bases agree with TRBD1. In germline, CDR1 is SGHTA, CDR2 FQGNSA. With V trimmed by 5 bases and J by 2 bases, 6 bases remained unmatched. CDR3 length: 15 residues. CDR3 residues: CASSQYGTGAYEQYF. The CDR3, as DNA: TGTGCCAGCAGCCAATACGGGACAGGGGCCTACGAGCAGTACTTC.

The V call is TRBV11-3, the J call TRBJ1-1, with D uncertain. Looked up from germline, CDR1 is SGHNT and CDR2 is YENEEA. Trimming took 5 bases from V and 1 from J, leaving 11 bases between them. This CDR3 is 14 amino acids long. DNA of the CDR3: TGTGCCAGCAGCCCGCGTGGTTGGAACACTGAAGCTTTCTTT. Its translation is CASSPRGWNTEAFF.

The rearrangement links TRBV7-2 to TRBJ2-5, with 12 positions matching TRBD2. The germline V gene encodes CDR1 SGHTA and CDR2 FQGNSA. V lost 5 bases and J lost 1; bases outside the gene matches: 2. The CDR3 has 15 residues. The CDR3 coding sequence is TGTGCCAGCAGCCAGACTAGCGGGAGCCAAGAGACCCAGTACTTC. Translation gives CASSQTSGSQETQYF.

This clone turned up a few times. V gene TRBV28 combines with J gene TRBJ2-1; D possibly corresponds to TRBD1 (6 bases). The CDR3 contains 13 residues. Between the trimmed V and J ends, which lost 4 bases and 7 bases, there was a span of 11 bases. Germline V gene data show CDR1 as MDHEN and CDR2 as SYDVKM. CDR3 sequence reads: CASSSGQRNEQFF. The CDR3 coding sequence is TGTGCCAGCAGTTCCGGACAGCGAAATGAGCAGTTCTTC.

This clone was counted between two and nine times. The J gene is TRBJ1-5, the V gene TRBV7-2; D remains unclear. Trimming left V 1 base short and J 7 bases short, with 8 bases between. Germline-derived CDR1 and CDR2 are SGHTA and FQGNSA. The CDR3 sequence is 13 residues long. CDR3 nucleotides: TGTGCCAGCAGCTTAGGCTCCGAGCAGCCCCAGCATTTT. Protein: CASSLGSEQPQHF.

The chain is built from TRBV7-2 and TRBJ1-1; D remains unclear. V gave up 4 bases and J gave up 1 base, with 7 bases separating them. The CDR3 sequence is 13 residues long. Germline V gene lookup returns CDR1 SGHTA and CDR2 FQGNSA. The CDR3 region is CASSSTPNTEAFF. DNA for the CDR3: TGTGCCAGCAGCTCAACACCGAACACTGAAGCTTTCTTT.

The genes are TRBV4-2 and TRBJ2-3; 8 nucleotides align to TRBD2. Germline V gene data show CDR1 as LGHNA and CDR2 as YNFKEQ. This CDR3 spans 16 amino acids. J lost 2 bases, V lost 2 bases, and 6 bases had no gene match. The CDR3 sequence is CASSQSGGGYTDTQYF. The CDR3, as DNA: TGTGCCAGCAGCCAATCCGGGGGGGGCTACACAGATACGCAGTATTTT.

This clone occurred many times. The chain has TRBV18 and TRBJ1-2; D possibly corresponds to TRBD1 (6 bases). CDR3 length: 14 residues. V lost 5 bases and J lost 3, with 13 bases in between. Germline loops: CDR1 KGHSH, CDR2 LQKENI. The CDR3 nucleotides read TGTGCCAGCTCAACGTTGGGGGCTGACTATGGCTACACCTTC. Translation: CASSTLGADYGYTF.

This chain joins TRBV28 and TRBJ2-3; tentatively, D is TRBD2 (5 bases). The CDR3 sequence is 11 residues long. Per the germline V gene, CDR1 is MDHEN and CDR2 is SYDVKM. The V end was cut by 6 bases, the J end by 6 bases, with 7 bases between. The CDR3 DNA reads as TGTGCCAGCAGGAGAGGGGATACGCAGTATTTT. Its protein product is CASRRGDTQYF.

This clone was picked up a small number of times. This chain links TRBV7-2 with TRBJ1-1, with 7 nucleotides matching TRBD1. This CDR3 has 14 residues. The trim removed 3 bases at V and 4 bases at J, leaving 5 bases unmatched. Per the germline V gene, CDR1 is SGHTA and CDR2 is FQGNSA. The CDR3 DNA follows: TGTGCCAGCAGCTTCGGGACAGTGGGCACTGAAGCTTTCTTT. The encoded protein is CASSFGTVGTEAFF.

The chain is built from TRBV7-2 and TRBJ2-4; D might be TRBD2 (6 bases). V lost 5 bases and J lost 2, with 22 bases in between. Germline CDR1 reads SGHTA; CDR2 reads FQGNSA. CDR3 length equals 18 residues. The CDR3 DNA reads TGTGCCAGCAGCCCTAGAGGGACCGCCGCGGGAACCAAAAACATTCAGTACTTC. Protein product: CASSPRGTAAGTKNIQYF. The full variable domain, completed using reference TRBV7-2 and TRBJ2-4, is GAGVSQSPSNKVTEKGKDVELRCDPISGHTALYWYRQSLGQGLEFLIYFQGNSAPDKSGLPSDRFSAERTGGSVSTLTIQRTQQEDSAVYLCASSPRGTAAGTKNIQYFGAGTRLSVL.

The V call is TRBV6-6, the J call TRBJ2-5; 7 positions match TRBD1. The germline V gene encodes CDR1 MNHNY and CDR2 SVGAGI (reference sequence). The CDR3 runs 16 residues. The V and J ends lost 2 bases and 1 base, in that order; junction bases with no gene match: 7. This chain's CDR3 is CASSYLSRQGQETQYF. In nucleotides, the CDR3 is TGTGCCAGCAGTTACCTCTCCCGACAGGGCCAAGAGACCCAGTACTTC.

V and J are TRBV5-1 and TRBJ2-3, with D perhaps matching TRBD2 (5 bases). V was trimmed by 7 bases and J by 0 bases, leaving 15 bases between them. This CDR3 spans 15 amino acids. Germline V gene sequence: CDR1 SGHRS, CDR2 YFSETQ. The CDR3 spells CASAGGPTSTDTQYF. In DNA form, the CDR3 reads TGCGCCAGCGCCGGCGGGCCAACTAGCACAGATACGCAGTATTTT.

The V gene is TRBV6-6, the J gene TRBJ1-5; D may be TRBD1 (5 bases). CDR1 and CDR2 (germline): MNHNY, SVGAGI (reference sequence). The ends were cut back, 6 bases at V and 1 base at J, with 16 bases in the middle. This CDR3 has 16 residues. CDR3 bases: TGTGCCAGCAGACCCGCCGCCAGGGCCAGCAATCAGCCCCAGCATTTT. It encodes CASRPAARASNQPQHF.

The V and J genes are TRBV19 and TRBJ2-7; D might be TRBD2 (6 bases). CDR1 LNHDA and CDR2 SQIVND come from the germline V gene (reference sequence). This CDR3 is built from 14 residues. V was trimmed by 5 bases and J by 5 bases, leaving 16 bases between them. The CDR3 spells CASSPPWRADEQYF. In nucleotides, the CDR3 is TGTGCCAGTAGTCCCCCCTGGAGGGCCGACGAGCAGTACTTC.

There are a few counts of this clone. The chain carries TRBV7-2 and TRBJ1-2, with TRBD1 matching over 8 bases. In germline, CDR1 is SGHTA, CDR2 FQGNSA. Trimming took 6 bases from V and 8 from J; bases not matched to a gene: 8. The CDR3 runs 13 residues. CDR3 protein: CASSSGQGGGYTF. Written as DNA, the CDR3 is TGTGCCAGCAGTTCCGGACAGGGCGGAGGCTACACCTTC.

The rearrangement uses TRBV18 and TRBJ2-2; no reliable D call. Between the trimmed V and J ends, which lost 1 base and 5 bases, there was a span of 5 bases. Germline assignment: CDR1 KGHSH and CDR2 LQKENI. This CDR3 is 13 amino acids long. The CDR3 protein is CASSPLRTGELFF. CDR3 bases: TGTGCCAGCTCACCACTCCGTACCGGGGAGCTGTTTTTT.